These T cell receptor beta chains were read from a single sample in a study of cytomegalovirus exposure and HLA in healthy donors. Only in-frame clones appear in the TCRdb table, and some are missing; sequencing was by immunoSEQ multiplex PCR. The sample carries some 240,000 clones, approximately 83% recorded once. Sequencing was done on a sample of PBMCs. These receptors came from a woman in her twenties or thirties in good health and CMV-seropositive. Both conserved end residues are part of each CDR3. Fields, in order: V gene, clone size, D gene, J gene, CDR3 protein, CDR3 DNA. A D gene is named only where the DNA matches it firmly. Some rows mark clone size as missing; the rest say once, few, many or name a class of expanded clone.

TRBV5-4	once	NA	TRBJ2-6	CASSRTPPSGANVLTF	TGTGCCAGCAGCCGGACACCGCCTTCTGGGGCCAACGTCCTGACTTTC
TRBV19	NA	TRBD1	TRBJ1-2	CASSTQDRAHGYTF	TGTGCCAGTAGTACCCAGGACAGGGCGCATGGCTACACCTTC
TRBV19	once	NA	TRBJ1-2	CASAPTGMDYGYTF	TGTGCCAGTGCTCCGACAGGTATGGACTATGGCTACACCTTC
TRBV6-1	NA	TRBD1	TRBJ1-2	CASSEISGTEGYGYTF	TGTGCCAGCAGTGAAATTTCCGGGACAGAAGGCTATGGCTACACCTTC
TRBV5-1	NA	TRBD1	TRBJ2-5	CASRGQGVLDETQYF	TGCGCCAGCCGAGGACAGGGGGTACTGGATGAGACCCAGTACTTC
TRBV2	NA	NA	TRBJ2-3	CASSAPGLTPDTQYF	TGTGCCAGCAGTGCCCCCGGACTGACCCCAGATACGCAGTATTTT
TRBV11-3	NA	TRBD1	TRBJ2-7	CASSLSLGQGAPEQYF	TGTGCCAGCAGCTTGAGTTTGGGACAGGGGGCCCCCGAGCAGTACTTC
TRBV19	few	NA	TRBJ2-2	CASSMTVSWELFF	TGTGCCAGTAGTATGACTGTATCCTGGGAGCTGTTTTTT
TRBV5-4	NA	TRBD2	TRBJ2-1	CASSPGLAGGPWFF	TGTGCCAGCAGCCCAGGACTAGCGGGAGGGCCATGGTTCTTC
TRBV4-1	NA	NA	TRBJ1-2	CASSQTENYGYTF	TGCGCCAGCAGCCAAACAGAAAACTATGGCTACACCTTC
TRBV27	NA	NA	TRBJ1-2	CASSFVGIGDYGYTF	TGTGCCAGCAGTTTTGTGGGGATCGGGGACTATGGCTACACCTTC
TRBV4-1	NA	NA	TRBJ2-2	CASSQVLGRRYGELFF	TGCGCCAGCAGCCAAGTCCTAGGAAGAAGGTACGGGGAGCTGTTTTTT
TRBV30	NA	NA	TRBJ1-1	CAWKTGLHTEAFF	TGTGCCTGGAAAACAGGGCTTCACACTGAAGCTTTCTTT